Sequencing of this T cell receptor beta chain was carried out in a study of blood T cell repertoires in COVID-19. Looking at the study overall: The samples span acute and convalescent COVID-19 from the United States, Italy and Spain.

The CDR3 sequence is 12 residues long. CDR1 is SGHRS and CDR2 is YFSETQ in the germline V gene. Trimming stripped 1 base from V and 5 bases from J, with 3 bases between. Method: immunoSEQ multiplex PCR; TCRdb's copy keeps in-frame clones and lacks some. The sample includes some 200,000 clones, less than 90% of them seen just once. This clonotype was sampled from a woman in her 70s with COVID-19, enrolled during active disease. The gene calls are TRBV5-1 and TRBJ2-2; D remains ambiguous. Input material: peripheral blood. CDR3: CASSLQTGELFF. The CDR3 region has the DNA TGCGCCAGCAGCTTGCAGACCGGGGAGCTGTTTTTT.